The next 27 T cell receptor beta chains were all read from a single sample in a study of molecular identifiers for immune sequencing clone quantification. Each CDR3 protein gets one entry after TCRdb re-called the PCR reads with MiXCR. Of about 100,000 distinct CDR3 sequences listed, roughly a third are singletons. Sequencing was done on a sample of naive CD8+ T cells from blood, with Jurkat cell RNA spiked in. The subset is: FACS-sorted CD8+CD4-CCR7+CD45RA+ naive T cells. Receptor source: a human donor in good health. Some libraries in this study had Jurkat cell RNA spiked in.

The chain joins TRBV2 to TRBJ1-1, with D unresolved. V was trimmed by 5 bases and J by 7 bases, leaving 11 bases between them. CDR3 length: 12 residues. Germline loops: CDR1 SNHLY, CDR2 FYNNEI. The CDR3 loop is CASSPREGEAFF. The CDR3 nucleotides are TGTGCCAGCAGTCCCCGGGAGGGTGAAGCTTTCTTT.

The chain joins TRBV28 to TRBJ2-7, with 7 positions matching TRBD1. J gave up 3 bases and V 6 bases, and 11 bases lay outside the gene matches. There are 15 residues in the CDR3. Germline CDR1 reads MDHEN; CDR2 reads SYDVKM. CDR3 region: CASRETGTVDYEQYF. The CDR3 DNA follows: TGTGCCAGCAGAGAAACCGGGACAGTAGACTACGAGCAGTACTTC.

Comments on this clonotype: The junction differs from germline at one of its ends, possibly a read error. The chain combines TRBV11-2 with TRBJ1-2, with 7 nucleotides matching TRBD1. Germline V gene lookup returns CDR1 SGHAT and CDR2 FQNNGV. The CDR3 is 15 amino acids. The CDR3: CASSIDFGDSDGYTF. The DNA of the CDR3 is TGTGCCAGCAGCATAGATTTTGGGGACAGCGATGGCTACACCTTC. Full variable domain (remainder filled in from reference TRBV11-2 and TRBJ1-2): EAGVAQSPRYKIIEKRQSVAFWCNPISGHATLYWYQQILGQGPKLLIQFQNNGVVDDSQLPKDRFSAERLKGVDSTLKIQPAKLEDSAVYLCASSIDFGDSDGYTFGSGTRLTVV.

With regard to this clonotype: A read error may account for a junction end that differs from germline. CDR3 protein: CASSASGRPDEQLF. DNA for the CDR3: TGTGCCAGCAGTGCCAGCGGGAGACCGGATGAGCAGTTATTC. The chain uses TRBV2 and TRBJ2-1; 8 bases align to TRBD2. The germline CDR1 and CDR2 sequences are SNHLY and FYNNEI. CDR3 size: 14 residues.

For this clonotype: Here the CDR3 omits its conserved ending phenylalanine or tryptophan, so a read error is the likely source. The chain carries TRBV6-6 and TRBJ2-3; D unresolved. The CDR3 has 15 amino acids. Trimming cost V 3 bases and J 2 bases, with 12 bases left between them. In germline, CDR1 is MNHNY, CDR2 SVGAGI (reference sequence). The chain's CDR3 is CASSYRANPTDTQYL. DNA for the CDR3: TGTGCCAGCAGTTATAGAGCGAACCCCACAGATACGCAGTATCTT.

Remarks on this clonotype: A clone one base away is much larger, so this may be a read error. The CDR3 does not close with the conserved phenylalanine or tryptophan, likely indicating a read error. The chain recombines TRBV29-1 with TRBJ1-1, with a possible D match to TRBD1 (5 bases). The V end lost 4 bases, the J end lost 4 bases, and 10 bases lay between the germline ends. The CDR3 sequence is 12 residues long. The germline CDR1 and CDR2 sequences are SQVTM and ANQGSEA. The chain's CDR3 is CSVVGGGTEAFS. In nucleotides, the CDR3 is TGCAGCGTTGTAGGCGGGGGCACTGAAGCTTTCTCT.

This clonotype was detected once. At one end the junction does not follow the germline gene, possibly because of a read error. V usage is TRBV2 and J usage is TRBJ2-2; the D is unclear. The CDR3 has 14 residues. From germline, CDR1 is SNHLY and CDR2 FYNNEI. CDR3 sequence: CASSDDKNTVELFF. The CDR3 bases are TGTGCCAGCAGTGACGACAAGAACACCGTGGAGCTGTTTTTT.

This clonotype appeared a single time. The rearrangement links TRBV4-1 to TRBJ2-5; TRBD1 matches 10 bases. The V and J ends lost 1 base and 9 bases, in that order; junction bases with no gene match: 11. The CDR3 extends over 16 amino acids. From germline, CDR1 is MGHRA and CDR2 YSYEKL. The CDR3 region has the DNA TGCGCCAGCAGCCAAGTGAGACAGGGGGCTCGCGAGCCCCAGTACTTC. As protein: CASSQVRQGAREPQYF.

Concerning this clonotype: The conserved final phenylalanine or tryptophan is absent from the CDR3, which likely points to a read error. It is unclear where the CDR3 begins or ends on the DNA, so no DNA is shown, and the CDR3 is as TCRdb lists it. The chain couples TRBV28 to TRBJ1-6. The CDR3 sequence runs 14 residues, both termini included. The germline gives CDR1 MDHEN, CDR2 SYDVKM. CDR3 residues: CASSLPAANSPHHY.

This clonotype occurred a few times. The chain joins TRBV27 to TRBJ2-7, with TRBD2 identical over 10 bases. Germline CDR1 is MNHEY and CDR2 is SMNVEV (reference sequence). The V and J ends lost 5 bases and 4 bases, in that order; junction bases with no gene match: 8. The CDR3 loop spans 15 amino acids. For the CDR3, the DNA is TGTGCCAGCAGTGTCGCTAGCGGGAGTAGTTACGAGCAGTACTTC. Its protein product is CASSVASGSSYEQYF.

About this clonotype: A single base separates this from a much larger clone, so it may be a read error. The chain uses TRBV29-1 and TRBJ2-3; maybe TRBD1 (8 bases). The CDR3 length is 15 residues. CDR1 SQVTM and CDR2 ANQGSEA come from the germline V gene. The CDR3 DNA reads TGCAGCGTTGAAATACAGGGGGGGGTCACAAATACGCAGTATTTT. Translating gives CSVEIQGGVTNTQYF.

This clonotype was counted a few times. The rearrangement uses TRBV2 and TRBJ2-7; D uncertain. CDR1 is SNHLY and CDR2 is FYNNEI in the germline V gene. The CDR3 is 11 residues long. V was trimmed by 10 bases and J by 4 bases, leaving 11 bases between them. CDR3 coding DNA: TGTGCCACCCTCACTCTGTACGAGCAGTACTTC. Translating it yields CATLTLYEQYF.

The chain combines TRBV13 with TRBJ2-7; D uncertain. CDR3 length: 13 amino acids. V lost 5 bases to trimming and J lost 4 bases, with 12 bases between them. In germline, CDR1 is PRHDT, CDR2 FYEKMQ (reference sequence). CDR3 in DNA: TGTGCCAGCAGCCCCCTAGGGCAGTACGAGCAGTACTTC. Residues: CASSPLGQYEQYF.

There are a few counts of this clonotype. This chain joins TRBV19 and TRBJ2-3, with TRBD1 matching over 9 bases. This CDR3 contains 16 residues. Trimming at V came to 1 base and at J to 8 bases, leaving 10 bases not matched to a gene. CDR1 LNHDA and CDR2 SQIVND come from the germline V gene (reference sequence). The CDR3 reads CASSIVRQGTGSTQYF. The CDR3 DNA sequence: TGTGCCAGTAGTATAGTTCGACAGGGGACAGGGAGTACGCAGTATTTT. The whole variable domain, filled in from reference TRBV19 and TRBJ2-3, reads DGGITQSPKYLFRKEGQNVTLSCEQNLNHDAMYWYRQDPGQGLRLIYYSQIVNDFQKGDIAEGYSVSREKKESFPLTVTSAQKNPTAFYLCASSIVRQGTGSTQYFGPGTRLTVL.

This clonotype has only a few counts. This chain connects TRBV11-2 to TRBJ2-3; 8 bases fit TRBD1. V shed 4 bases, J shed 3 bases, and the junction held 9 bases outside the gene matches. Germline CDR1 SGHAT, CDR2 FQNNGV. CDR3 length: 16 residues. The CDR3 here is CASSSSDRGVTDTQYF. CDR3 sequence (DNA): TGTGCCAGCAGCTCCTCAGACAGGGGAGTAACAGATACGCAGTATTTT. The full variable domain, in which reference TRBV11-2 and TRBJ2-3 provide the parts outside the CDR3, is EAGVAQSPRYKIIEKRQSVAFWCNPISGHATLYWYQQILGQGPKLLIQFQNNGVVDDSQLPKDRFSAERLKGVDSTLKIQPAKLEDSAVYLCASSSSDRGVTDTQYFGPGTRLTVL.

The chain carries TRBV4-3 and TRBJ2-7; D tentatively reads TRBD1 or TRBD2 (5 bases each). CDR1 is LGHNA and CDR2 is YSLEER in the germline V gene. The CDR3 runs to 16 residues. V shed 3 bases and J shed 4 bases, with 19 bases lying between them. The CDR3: CASSHARNIGGYEQYF. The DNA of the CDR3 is TGCGCCAGCAGCCACGCCCGGAATATTGGGGGTTACGAGCAGTACTTC.

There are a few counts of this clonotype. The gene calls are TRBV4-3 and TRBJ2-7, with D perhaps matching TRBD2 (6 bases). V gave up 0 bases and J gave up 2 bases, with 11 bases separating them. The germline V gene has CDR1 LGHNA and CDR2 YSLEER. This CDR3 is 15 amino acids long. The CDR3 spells CASSQEGLGAYEQYF. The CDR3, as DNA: TGCGCCAGCAGCCAAGAGGGACTGGGGGCCTACGAGCAGTACTTC.

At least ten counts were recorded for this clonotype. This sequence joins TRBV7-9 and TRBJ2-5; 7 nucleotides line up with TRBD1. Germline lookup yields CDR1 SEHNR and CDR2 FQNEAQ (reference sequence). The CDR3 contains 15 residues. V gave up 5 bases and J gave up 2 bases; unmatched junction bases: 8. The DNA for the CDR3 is TGTGCCAGCAGCCCGGATGACAGGGCACAAGAGACCCAGTACTTC. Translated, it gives CASSPDDRAQETQYF.

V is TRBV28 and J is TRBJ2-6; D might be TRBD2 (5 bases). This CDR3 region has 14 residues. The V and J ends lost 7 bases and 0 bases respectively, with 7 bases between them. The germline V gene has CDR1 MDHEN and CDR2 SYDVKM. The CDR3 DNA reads TGTGCCAGCATTGGGAGCTCTGGGGCCAACGTCCTGACTTTC. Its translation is CASIGSSGANVLTF.

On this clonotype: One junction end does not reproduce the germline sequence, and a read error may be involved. This CDR3 reads CATDREETTGEPFF. The CDR3, as DNA: TGTGCCACGGACAGGGAGGAAACCACCGGGGAGCCGTTTTTT. V gene TRBV28 combines with J gene TRBJ2-2; TRBD1 matches 8 bases. This CDR3 region has 14 residues. CDR1 and CDR2 from the germline V gene are MDHEN and SYDVKM.

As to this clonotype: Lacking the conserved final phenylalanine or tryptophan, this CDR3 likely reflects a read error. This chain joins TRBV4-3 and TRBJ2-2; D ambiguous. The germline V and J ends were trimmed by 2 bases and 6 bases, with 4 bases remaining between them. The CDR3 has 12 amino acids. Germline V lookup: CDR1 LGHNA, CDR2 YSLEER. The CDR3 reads CASSQTAGELFY. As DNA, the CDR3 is TGCGCCAGCAGCCAAACAGCCGGGGAGCTGTTTTAT.

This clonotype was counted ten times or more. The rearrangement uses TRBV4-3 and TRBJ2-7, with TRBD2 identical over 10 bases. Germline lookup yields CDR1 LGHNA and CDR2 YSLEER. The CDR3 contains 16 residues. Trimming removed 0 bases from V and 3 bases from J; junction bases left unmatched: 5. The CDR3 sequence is CASSQDIAGGGYEQYF. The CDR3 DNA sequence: TGCGCCAGCAGCCAAGACATAGCGGGAGGAGGCTACGAGCAGTACTTC.

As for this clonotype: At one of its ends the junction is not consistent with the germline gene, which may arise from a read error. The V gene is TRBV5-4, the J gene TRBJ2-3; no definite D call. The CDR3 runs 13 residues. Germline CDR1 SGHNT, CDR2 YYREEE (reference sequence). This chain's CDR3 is CARSSFYTDTQYF. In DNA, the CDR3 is TGTGCCCGCAGCTCTTTTTACACAGATACGCAGTATTTT.

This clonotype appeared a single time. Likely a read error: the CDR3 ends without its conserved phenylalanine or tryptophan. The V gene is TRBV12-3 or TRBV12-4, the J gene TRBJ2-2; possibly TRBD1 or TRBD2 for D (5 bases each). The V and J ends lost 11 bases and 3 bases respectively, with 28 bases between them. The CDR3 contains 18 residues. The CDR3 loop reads CAWSRPPGSGRHTGELFY. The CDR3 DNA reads TGTGCCTGGTCGCGGCCGCCCGGTTCGGGGCGACACACCGGGGAGCTGTTTTAT.

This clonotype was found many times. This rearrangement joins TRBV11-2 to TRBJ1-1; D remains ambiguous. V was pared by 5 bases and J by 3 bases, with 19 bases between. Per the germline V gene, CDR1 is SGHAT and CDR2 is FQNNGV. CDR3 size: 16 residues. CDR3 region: CASSHDIWGVDTEAFF. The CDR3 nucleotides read TGTGCCAGCAGCCACGACATTTGGGGTGTCGACACTGAAGCTTTCTTT.

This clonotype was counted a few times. The CDR3 reads CASSHGTGELFF. The CDR3 region has the DNA TGTGCCAGCAGTCACGGAACCGGGGAGCTGTTTTTT. The chain links TRBV13 to TRBJ2-2, with D unresolved. Trimming took off 6 bases at V and 5 bases at J, with 7 bases between the two ends. The CDR3 is made up of 12 amino acids. In germline, CDR1 is PRHDT, CDR2 FYEKMQ (reference sequence).

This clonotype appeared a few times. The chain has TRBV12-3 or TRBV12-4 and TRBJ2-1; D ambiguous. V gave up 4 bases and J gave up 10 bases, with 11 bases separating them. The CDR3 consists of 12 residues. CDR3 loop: CASSSTMLEQFF. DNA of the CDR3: TGTGCCAGCAGTTCGACAATGCTGGAGCAGTTCTTC.